This TCR beta chain was identified during a study of T-cell reconstitution after alpha-beta-depleted transplantation in children. Study findings and constraints: Where alpha-beta T cells came from about two months after transplant was reportedly several hundred expanded graft clones. TCRbeta diversity was high at day 60 in some patients (a result of surviving recipient T cells and thymic progenitors). From newly produced T cells came most of the T-cell counts and diversity one year after transplant.

The library targeted TCRbeta and was prepared with unique molecular identifiers. One entry per CDR3 protein results from TCRdb running MiXCR on the PCR reads. The table records 90,000 to 130,000 distinct CDR3 sequences, about a tenth of them present only once. The sample holds many counts of this clonotype. Its antigen is unknown. The material was PBMCs, obtained before TCRalphabeta/CD19-depleted stem cell transplant. The sequence was collected from a boy under 10 years old with acute lymphoblastic leukemia, due to receive a stem cell transplant.

The chain's CDR3 is CASSRTGSSGRDEQYF. The DNA for the CDR3 is TGTGCCAGCAGCCGGACAGGTTCTAGCGGGAGGGACGAGCAGTACTTC. The chain employs TRBV7-9 and TRBJ2-7; 12 nucleotides agree with TRBD2. Germline V gene data show CDR1 as SEHNR and CDR2 as FQNEAQ (reference sequence). The junction had 10 bases not matched to a gene; V was cut back by 5 bases and J by 5 bases. There are 16 residues in the CDR3.